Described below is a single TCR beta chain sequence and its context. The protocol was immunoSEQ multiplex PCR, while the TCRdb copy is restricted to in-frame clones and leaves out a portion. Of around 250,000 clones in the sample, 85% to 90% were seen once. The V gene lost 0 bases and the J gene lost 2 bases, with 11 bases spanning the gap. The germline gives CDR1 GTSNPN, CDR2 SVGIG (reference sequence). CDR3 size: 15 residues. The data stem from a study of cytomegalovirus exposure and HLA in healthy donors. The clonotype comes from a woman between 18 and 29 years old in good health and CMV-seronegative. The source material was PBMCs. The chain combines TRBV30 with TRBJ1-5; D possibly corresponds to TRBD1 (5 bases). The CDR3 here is CAWSVQGWGNQPQHF. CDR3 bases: TGTGCCTGGAGTGTCCAGGGATGGGGCAATCAGCCCCAGCATTTT.